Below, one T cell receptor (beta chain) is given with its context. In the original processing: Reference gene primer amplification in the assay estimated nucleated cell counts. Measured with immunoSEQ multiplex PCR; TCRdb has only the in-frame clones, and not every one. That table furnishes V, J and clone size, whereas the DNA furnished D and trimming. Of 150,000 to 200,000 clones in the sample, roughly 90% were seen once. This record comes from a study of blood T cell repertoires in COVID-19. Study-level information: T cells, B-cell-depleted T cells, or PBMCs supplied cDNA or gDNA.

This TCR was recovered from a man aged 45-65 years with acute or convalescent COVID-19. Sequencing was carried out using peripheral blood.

DNA of the CDR3: TGTGCCACCAGCAGAGGTTTATCCCTCGGGGAGCAGTTCTTC. Its translation: CATSRGLSLGEQFF. The chain is built from TRBV15 and TRBJ2-1; no definite D call. The CDR3 contains 14 residues. V was cut by 1 base and J by 10 bases, with 14 bases left in between. The germline gives CDR1 LNHNV, CDR2 YYDKDF (reference sequence). The whole variable domain, remainder taken from reference TRBV15 and TRBJ2-1, is DAMVIQNPRYQVTQFGKPVTLSCSQTLNHNVMYWYQQKSSQAPKLLFHYYDKDFNNEADTPDNFQSRRPNTSFCFLDIRSPGLGDTAMYLCATSRGLSLGEQFFGPGTRLTVL.